The T cell receptor beta chain under discussion was sequenced for a study of shared clonotypes between healthy human individuals. Memory CD4+ cells were the fraction left after CD45RA+ naive selection. Some clones are missing from TCRdb's copy, which holds only in-frame ones; the method was immunoSEQ multiplex PCR. The sample shows about 2.3 million clones, just over 90% of them seen only once. This CDR3 region has 14 residues. With 8 bases removed from V and 3 bases from J, the gap between germline ends came to 17 bases. Germline-derived CDR1 and CDR2 are MDHEN and SYDVKM. V and J are TRBV28 and TRBJ2-7; D is perhaps TRBD2 (5 bases). The receptor was isolated from a man younger than 35 in good health. Some clones in this sample may be carry-over from other donors' samples. The sample was naive CD4+ T cells from PBMCs. The subset was: CD45RA+ positively selected. The CDR3 here is CASRVRDGDYEQYF. The CDR3, as DNA: TGTGCCAGCCGTGTCCGGGATGGGGACTACGAGCAGTACTTC.